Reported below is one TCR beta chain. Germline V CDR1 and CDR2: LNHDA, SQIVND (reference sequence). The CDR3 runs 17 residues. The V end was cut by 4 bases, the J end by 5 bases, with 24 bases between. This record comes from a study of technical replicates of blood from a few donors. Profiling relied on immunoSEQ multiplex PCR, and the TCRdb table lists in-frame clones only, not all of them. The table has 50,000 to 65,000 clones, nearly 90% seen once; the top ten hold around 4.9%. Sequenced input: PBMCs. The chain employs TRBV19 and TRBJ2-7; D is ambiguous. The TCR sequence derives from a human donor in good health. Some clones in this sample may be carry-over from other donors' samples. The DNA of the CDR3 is TGTGCCAGTAGTAGGGTCGGATCCGGAGCCAACCAGCACGAGCAGTACTTC. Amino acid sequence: CASSRVGSGANQHEQYF.